These 18 T cell receptor beta chains originate from one sample sequenced in a study of PD-1 blockade in classical Hodgkin lymphoma. Time point defined: cycle 4 day 1 (C4D1), after less than 7 weeks of nivolumab. Each and every patient relapsed after autologous stem cell transplantation, and patients got differing brentuximab vedotin exposure. Data came from immunoSEQ multiplex PCR; TCRdb stores just in-frame clones and leaves some out. The sample has fewer than 55,000 clones; around 78% are singletons. Sequenced here: peripheral blood mononuclear cells (PBMCs), sampled before the fourth cycle of nivolumab. All receptors come from a human donor with classical Hodgkin lymphoma.

V and J are TRBV5-1 and TRBJ2-1; the D gene is possibly TRBD2 (5 bases). Germline CDR1 is SGHRS and CDR2 is YFSETQ. CDR3 size: 13 residues. V lost 5 bases to trimming and J lost 2 bases, with 8 bases between them. In DNA, the CDR3 is TGCGCCAGCAGTTCGGGGACCTACAATGAGCAGTTCTTC. Translation: CASSSGTYNEQFF.

This clone has just a few counts. The rearrangement joins TRBV7-2 to TRBJ1-3; a possible D gene is TRBD1 (6 bases). V lost 3 bases and J 5 bases, leaving 17 bases between the germline ends. The CDR3 is made up of 16 amino acids. Germline-derived CDR1 and CDR2 are SGHTA and FQGNSA. The CDR3 loop reads CASSFPSDRTRNTIYF. CDR3 DNA: TGTGCCAGCAGCTTTCCGTCTGACAGGACCCGAAACACCATATATTTT.

This chain joins TRBV28 and TRBJ2-7, with 9 bases matching TRBD2. This CDR3 has 14 amino acids. Per the germline V gene, CDR1 is MDHEN and CDR2 is SYDVKM. V was clipped by 7 bases and J by 3 bases; unmatched bases: 7. CDR3 sequence reads: CASNPSGENYEQYF. DNA for the CDR3: TGTGCCAGCAACCCTAGCGGGGAGAACTACGAGCAGTACTTC.

The V and J genes are TRBV6-5 and TRBJ1-4, with D perhaps matching TRBD1 (5 bases). The CDR3 has 15 amino acids. Trimming shortened V by 6 bases and J by 6 bases, and 17 bases separated the two germline ends. Germline lookup yields CDR1 MNHEY and CDR2 SVGAGI. Here the CDR3 reads CASRLTWGKDEKLFF. The CDR3 coding sequence is TGTGCCAGCAGACTAACGTGGGGGAAGGATGAAAAACTGTTTTTT.

The chain's CDR3 is CASSSGGWGPRQETQYF. The CDR3 nucleotides are TGTGCCAGCAGCTCCGGGGGATGGGGGCCCAGACAAGAGACCCAGTACTTC. This chain joins TRBV5-8 and TRBJ2-5; D may be TRBD1 or TRBD2 (6 bases each). This CDR3 is 17 amino acids long. V was trimmed by 3 bases and J by 2 bases, leaving 20 bases between them. The germline gives CDR1 SGHTS, CDR2 YDEGEE.

This clone has just a few counts. The rearrangement joins TRBV5-1 to TRBJ1-1; 7 positions agree with TRBD1. The junction had 3 bases not matched to a gene; V was cut back by 4 bases and J by 9 bases. Germline CDR1 SGHRS, CDR2 YFSETQ. CDR3 length: 11 amino acids. DNA of the CDR3: TGCGCCAGCAGCGGGACAGACCAAGCTTTCTTT. Amino acid sequence: CASSGTDQAFF.

The rearrangement uses TRBV15 and TRBJ1-1, with D maybe TRBD1 (6 bases). This CDR3 is 15 amino acids long. The V and J ends lost 5 bases and 5 bases respectively, with 18 bases between them. Germline values: CDR1 LNHNV, CDR2 YYDKDF (reference sequence). The CDR3 region has the DNA TGTGCCACCAGCCCGAGGGGGGACGACAGGACTGAAGCTTTCTTT. This translates into CATSPRGDDRTEAFF.

There are a few counts of this clone. The V call is TRBV7-2, the J call TRBJ2-7; 10 bases map to TRBD1. Trimming at V came to 3 bases and at J to 4 bases, leaving 6 bases not matched to a gene. The germline V gene has CDR1 SGHTA and CDR2 FQGNSA. CDR3 length: 15 residues. CDR3 DNA sequence: TGTGCCAGCAGCTTCGACAGACAGGGGGCGTACGAGCAGTACTTC. This codes for CASSFDRQGAYEQYF.

The chain combines TRBV19 with TRBJ2-7, with D perhaps matching TRBD2 (6 bases). V dropped 6 bases and J dropped 3 bases, with 12 bases sitting between them. Germline-derived CDR1 and CDR2 are LNHDA and SQIVND (reference sequence). This CDR3 is built from 13 residues. In nucleotides, the CDR3 is TGTGCCAGTAGCTCGATAGCGGACTACGAGCAGTACTTC. Translating it yields CASSSIADYEQYF.

This rearrangement joins TRBV6-6 to TRBJ1-3; D is unclear. Germline-derived CDR1 and CDR2 are MNHNY and SVGAGI (reference sequence). The CDR3 extends over 14 amino acids. V lost 2 bases and J 2 bases, leaving 7 bases between the germline ends. The chain's CDR3 is CASSYLIPGNTIYF. The CDR3 region has the DNA TGTGCCAGCAGTTACCTAATACCTGGAAACACCATATATTTT.

V is TRBV11-3 and J is TRBJ1-1, with D tentatively TRBD1 (5 bases). The CDR3 contains 13 residues. Germline CDR1 SGHNT, CDR2 YENEEA. Trimming took 5 bases from V and 5 from J, leaving 12 bases between them. Written as DNA, the CDR3 is TGTGCCAGCAGCGCAGGGAGGAGGACTGAAGCTTTCTTT. It codes for CASSAGRRTEAFF.

This rearrangement joins TRBV6-5 to TRBJ1-2, with 7 bases matching TRBD1. V gave up 4 bases and J gave up 5 bases; unmatched junction bases: 7. Germline CDR1 is MNHEY and CDR2 is SVGAGI. The CDR3 is 14 amino acids. The CDR3 sequence: CASSLAGTAYGYTF. The CDR3 coding sequence is TGTGCCAGCAGTTTAGCCGGGACAGCTTATGGCTACACCTTC.

This chain connects TRBV19 to TRBJ1-2; 7 bases match TRBD1. This CDR3 has 13 residues. Germline V gene data show CDR1 as LNHDA and CDR2 as SQIVND (reference sequence). The J segment lost 7 bases and the V segment lost 0 bases, leaving 2 bases of the junction unmatched. The CDR3 DNA sequence: TGTGCCAGTAGTATAGATCGACAGGGTGGCTACACCTTC. Protein product: CASSIDRQGGYTF.

CDR3 in amino acids: CASSRRWGQYGQPQHF. The CDR3 nucleotides are TGTGCCAGTAGTAGACGGTGGGGACAGTACGGGCAGCCCCAGCATTTT. This sequence joins TRBV19 and TRBJ1-5; TRBD1 matches 7 bases. The junction had 13 bases not matched to a gene; V was cut back by 4 bases and J by 7 bases. The CDR3 loop spans 16 amino acids. Germline V gene lookup returns CDR1 LNHDA and CDR2 SQIVND (reference sequence).

The CDR3 here is CASSFRGSREQYF. The CDR3, as DNA: TGCGCCAGCAGCTTTCGGGGCTCTAGGGAGCAGTACTTC. V and J are TRBV5-1 and TRBJ2-7; D possibly matches TRBD1 or TRBD2 (5 bases each). The germline V gene encodes CDR1 SGHRS and CDR2 YFSETQ. The V and J ends lost 2 bases and 7 bases respectively, with 13 bases between them. This CDR3 comprises 13 residues.

This clone was counted a few times. This chain uses TRBV5-5 with TRBJ1-6; the D is unclear. The CDR3 extends over 16 amino acids. Germline CDR1 SGHKS, CDR2 YYEKEE (reference sequence). Trimming removed 0 bases from V and 0 bases from J, with 7 bases in between. As DNA, the CDR3 is TGTGCCAGCAGCTTGGGAGATAGCTCCTATAATTCACCCCTCCACTTT. Translating it yields CASSLGDSSYNSPLHF.

The V call is TRBV6-5, the J call TRBJ1-3; possible D gene TRBD1, 5 bases. The CDR3 contains 16 residues. Germline loops: CDR1 MNHEY, CDR2 SVGAGI. V lost 0 bases, J lost 0 bases, and 9 bases lay in between. The CDR3 reads CASSYSRQLSGNTIYF. The DNA of the CDR3 is TGTGCCAGCAGTTACTCGCGACAGCTCTCTGGAAACACCATATATTTT.

The V gene is TRBV10-3, the J gene TRBJ1-2; 7 bases map to TRBD1. V dropped 7 bases and J dropped 6; count of bases not matched to a gene: 11. The CDR3 runs 14 residues. Germline V CDR1 and CDR2: ENHRY, SYGVKD. Here the CDR3 reads CAITDREGADGYTF. In DNA form, the CDR3 reads TGTGCCATCACCGATCGAGAGGGGGCAGATGGCTACACCTTC.